This TCR beta chain was obtained from a study of blood T cell repertoires in COVID-19. The data were produced by immunoSEQ multiplex PCR, yet TCRdb's version contains in-frame clones alone and is incomplete. The profile shows around 50,000 clones, about 83% of them singletons. The CDR3 length is 17 residues. Trimming removed 4 bases at V and 1 base at J, with 21 bases between. Germline CDR1 and CDR2: SGHKS and YYEKEE (reference sequence). V and J are TRBV5-5 and TRBJ2-7; D perhaps matches TRBD1 (6 bases). This receptor was obtained from a man in his forties or fifties with active COVID-19. Input material: peripheral blood. For the CDR3, the DNA is TGTGCCAGCAGCGAGGGGGTAAATGACAGTCCGTCCTACGAGCAGTACTTC. Residues: CASSEGVNDSPSYEQYF.